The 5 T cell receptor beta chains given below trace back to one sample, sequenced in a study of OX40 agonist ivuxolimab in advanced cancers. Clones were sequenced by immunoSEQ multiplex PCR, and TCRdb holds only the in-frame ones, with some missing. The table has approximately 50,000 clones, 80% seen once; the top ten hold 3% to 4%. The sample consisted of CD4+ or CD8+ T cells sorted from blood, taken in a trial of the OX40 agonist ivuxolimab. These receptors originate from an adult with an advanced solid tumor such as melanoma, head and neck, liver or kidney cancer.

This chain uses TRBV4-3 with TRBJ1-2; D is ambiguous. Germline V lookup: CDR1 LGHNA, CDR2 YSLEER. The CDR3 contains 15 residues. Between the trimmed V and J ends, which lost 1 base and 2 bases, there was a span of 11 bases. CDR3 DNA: TGCGCCAGCAGCCAAGGCGGTTCGGGGAACTATGGCTACACCTTC. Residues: CASSQGGSGNYGYTF.

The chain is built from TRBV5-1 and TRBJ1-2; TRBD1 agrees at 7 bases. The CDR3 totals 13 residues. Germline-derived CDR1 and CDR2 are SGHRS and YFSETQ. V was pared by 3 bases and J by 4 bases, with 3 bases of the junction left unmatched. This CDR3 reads CASSSTGPYGYTF. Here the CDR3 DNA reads TGCGCCAGCAGCTCGACAGGGCCCTATGGCTACACCTTC.

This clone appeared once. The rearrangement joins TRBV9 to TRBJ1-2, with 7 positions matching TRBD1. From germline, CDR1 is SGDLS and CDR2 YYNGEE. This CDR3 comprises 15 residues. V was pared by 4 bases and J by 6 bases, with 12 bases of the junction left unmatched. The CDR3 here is CASSKPGQTGDGYTF. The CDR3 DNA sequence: TGTGCCAGCAGCAAACCGGGACAGACAGGCGATGGCTACACCTTC.

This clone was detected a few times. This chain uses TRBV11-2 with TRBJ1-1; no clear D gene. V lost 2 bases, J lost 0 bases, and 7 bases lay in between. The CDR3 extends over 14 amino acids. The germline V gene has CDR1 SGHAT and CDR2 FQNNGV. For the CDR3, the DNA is TGTGCCAGCAGCTTAAACAGACTGAACACTGAAGCTTTCTTT. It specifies CASSLNRLNTEAFF.

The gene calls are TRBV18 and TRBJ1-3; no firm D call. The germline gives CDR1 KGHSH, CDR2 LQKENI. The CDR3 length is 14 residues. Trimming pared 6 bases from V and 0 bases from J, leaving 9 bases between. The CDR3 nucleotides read TGTGCCAGCTCGGACGGAATCTCTGGAAACACCATATATTTT. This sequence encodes CASSDGISGNTIYF.